This TCR beta chain derives from a study of cytomegalovirus exposure and HLA in healthy donors. With respect to this clone: Its cognate antigen is unknown.

Assay: immunoSEQ multiplex PCR; the TCRdb copy retains only in-frame clones and omits some. There are 250,000 or so clones in the sample; about 90% occur only once, and around 12% lies in the top ten. Germline-derived CDR1 and CDR2 are MNHEY and SMNVEV (reference sequence). The CDR3 is made up of 15 amino acids. V lost 6 bases and J lost 5; bases outside the gene matches: 13. General study points: The study flagged some 170 TCR beta chains as cytomegalovirus-associated. A subsequent analysis found that TCR clusters from the first cohort also tended to co-occur in the approximately 130 validation repertoires, with approximately 95% of cluster scores above 0.

The source of this sequence is a man younger than 30 in good health and CMV-seropositive. The sequenced sample was PBMCs. V and J are TRBV27 and TRBJ2-7, with TRBD2 matching over 7 bases. The CDR3 loop is CASSPMGGGPHEQYF. CDR3 sequence (DNA): TGTGCCAGCAGCCCTATGGGGGGAGGGCCCCACGAGCAGTACTTC.